The clone carrying this TCR beta chain was seen a handful of times. The antigen is unknown. Per the germline V gene, CDR1 is MDHEN and CDR2 is SYDVKM. V lost 3 bases and J 2 bases, leaving 11 bases between the germline ends. This CDR3 is 14 amino acids long. TCRdb re-derived calls from the RACE reads in MiXCR, one entry per CDR3 protein. The table lists around 380,000 distinct CDR3 sequences, more than 4.5% of them singletons, with about 2.1% in the top ten. Regarding time point: patch test 1, 2 weeks after DPC sensitization. As for treatment: therapeutic diphenylcyclopropenone sensitization with weekly scalp DPC. This entry is derived from a study of human T cells and chemical hapten exposure. Across the whole study: Small differences in pooled library volume mainly drove the variation in TCR yields per sample. Points from the study as a whole: Versus controls, significantly more large CDR3 similarity clusters arose from expanded TCRs.

The source material was whole blood, sampled in connection with sensitization to the hapten diphenylcyclopropenone (DPC). The V call is TRBV28, the J call TRBJ2-7; a weak D match, TRBD1 (6 bases). The sequence came from a woman aged 45 to 65 with alopecia areata. Some clones in this sample may be carry-over from other donors' samples. The CDR3 DNA is TGTGCCAGCAGTTTCGGCAGGGACACCTACGAGCAGTACTTC. As protein: CASSFGRDTYEQYF.